What follows is one T cell receptor beta chain and its context. Its antigen is still unknown. Base qualities are not provided; no much larger clone lies one nucleotide away. Ophthalmopathy patients had moderately to severely active disease, Clinical Activity Score of at least 3, NOSPECS grade of at least 4, and duration under 3 months. The study excluded patients with uncontrolled infections, other autoimmune diseases, pregnancy or lactation. Diagnoses relied on clinical symptoms, serum thyroxine and TRAb, thyroid ultrasound and orbital computed tomography. PBMCs were isolated from about 9.1 ml of fresh peripheral blood by Ficoll-Paque density gradient centrifugation. Total RNA was extracted with Trizol reagent, and quality was checked on an Agilent 2100 Bioanalyzer. This entry is derived from a study of T cells in Graves' hyperthyroidism and ophthalmopathy (dated by TCRdb to between 2019 and 2020). With respect to the entire study: Peripheral blood samples were taken at the time of initial diagnosis, prior to any treatment. According to the paper, TCR Vbeta CDR3 sequencing was carried out on some 130 peripheral blood samples, which came from 40 to 45 ophthalmopathy, 75 or so hyperthyroidism and roughly 17 progressor patients. After sampling, hyperthyroidism patients received methimazole starting at 30 mg daily, and ophthalmopathy patients received high-dose intravenous methylprednisolone. To identify distinguishing TCR V-J signatures, a discovery cohort of 90 to 100 patients was used, comprising some 45 with Graves' ophthalmopathy and under 60 with stable Graves' hyperthyroidism. The 100 or so discovery patients were divided at random into training and test sets in a 7:3 ratio. In addition, the study compared T-cell repertoires in thyroid tissue and in blood from about 6 Graves' hyperthyroidism patients. An independent validation cohort of about 19 hyperthyroidism patients and 17 patients who later progressed to ophthalmopathy tested prospective prediction of ophthalmopathy.

Overall results and qualifications from the work: During validation, the model predicted progression to ophthalmopathy a median of around six months ahead of onset, with around 71% sensitivity and around 72% specificity. A 13 V-J signature model separated ophthalmopathy from stable hyperthyroidism, with around 91% sensitivity and around 84% specificity in cross-validation and 80%/75% in testing. Blood samples also contained most of the expanded thyroid clonotypes (frequency above 0.001), which suggests that blood repertoires may reflect thyroid immune responses. No statistical method was used to set the sample size in advance, and investigators knew the group allocation.

Reading from cysteine to phenylalanine, the CDR3 counts 16 amino acids. The CDR3 DNA has 48 bases and is translated from base 1. Germline trimming: 4 bases from V, 2 bases from J; junction bases outside gene matches: 10. The germline V gene provides CDR1 MDHEN and CDR2 SYDVKM. Amplification of TCR beta CDR3 regions was carried out from RNA transcripts. The TCR CDR3 was subjected to a first round of RT-PCR using the HTBI primer set and the Qiagen OneStep RT-PCR kit. A second multiplex PCR round built the libraries, followed by size selection and purification. The libraries were sequenced on an Illumina HiSeq2000 using paired-end 100 bp reads. Per the authors' processing: SOAPnuke was used to process the raw data, removing reads that contained adapters or uncalled bases, had a mean Phred below 15, or lacked an exact match to the constant primer or identifier. COPE v1.2.5 was used to merge high-quality paired reads, and clonotypes were defined as unique nucleotide sequences. MiTCR v1.1 was used to align clonotypes to the IMGT TRBV, TRBD and TRBJ reference segments. Only V-J combinations with frequency above 0.0001, covering approximately 99% of repertoires, were analysed. A TCS score was defined as the ratio of F50 (clonal expansion) to E x V (chaos), with BLOSUM62-based TCRdist applied between CDR3 peptides within each V-J. Welch's t-statistics and random forest reduced some 510 V-J features to 10 to 15, which were used in a naive Bayes classifier (R e1071). TCRdb took the public reads, trimmed them with fastp at Q25, ran MiXCR for clone calling and kept in-frame beta chains. CDR3 protein sequences are deduplicated, and each keeps its most common genes and DNA. These V and J calls originate from TCRdb's pipeline instead of the authors' own analysis. The sample records over 500,000 distinct CDR3 sequences, 15% to 20% of which are singletons. The top ten constitute 25% to 30% of the sample.

The rearranged chain carries TRBV28 and TRBJ1-1, with TRBD1 matching 7 junction bases. Sequenced input: blood. The clonotype comes from a woman aged 25 to 39 with Graves' ophthalmopathy. The CDR3 reads as follows: CASSWPGTAKNTEAFF. The DNA reads as follows: TGTGCCAGCAGTTGGCCCGGGACAGCAAAAAACACTGAAGCTTTCTTT.